Below, one TCR beta chain is given with its context. These data are taken from a study of blood T cell repertoires in COVID-19. Study background: Sample material is recorded as cDNA or gDNA derived from T cells, B-cell-depleted T cells, or PBMCs.

With 1 base removed from V and 2 bases from J, the gap between germline ends came to 9 bases. The CDR3 extends over 14 amino acids. Germline CDR1 and CDR2: LNHDA and SQIVND (reference sequence). Assay used: immunoSEQ multiplex PCR; TCRdb lists only in-frame clones, some missing. The sample gives 250,000 to 350,000 clones, around 89% of which show up once; roughly 0.8% is in the top ten. Sequenced: peripheral blood. The rearrangement joins TRBV19 to TRBJ2-7; maybe TRBD1 (6 bases). This TCR was recovered from a man aged 25-40 years with acute or convalescent COVID-19. For the CDR3, the DNA is TGTGCCAGTAGTATAGCCAAGGGGGCCTACGAGCAGTACTTC. Encoded protein: CASSIAKGAYEQYF.